This T cell receptor (beta chain) was profiled in a study of T cell changes during pregnancy in multiple sclerosis. Some clones are missing from TCRdb's copy, which holds only in-frame ones; the method was immunoSEQ multiplex PCR. The data show around 36,000 clones, with 75% to 95% seen just once and approximately 8.4% held by the top ten. Germline-derived CDR1 and CDR2 are MNHEY and SMNVEV (reference sequence). CDR3 length: 13 residues. Trimming took 5 bases from V and 9 from J, leaving 13 bases between them. The sequencing here drew on CD8+ T cells from peripheral blood mononuclear cells, taken before pregnancy. The source is a female donor with multiple sclerosis, enrolled in a pregnancy study. The chain couples TRBV27 to TRBJ2-2; no reliable D call. The CDR3 nucleotides are TGTGCCAGCAGTCAGATCAGGAATTGGGAGCTGTTTTTT. This codes for CASSQIRNWELFF.